This T cell receptor (beta chain) emerged from a study of cytomegalovirus exposure and HLA in healthy donors. Study findings and constraints: TCR beta V- and J-gene trimming was later associated with a missense DCLRE1C variant.

Regarding this clone: Its antigen is unidentified.

The germline CDR1 and CDR2 sequences are SGHRS and YFSETQ. The ends lost 0 bases at V and 3 bases at J; junction bases unmatched: 5. The CDR3 loop spans 15 amino acids. Primers: 60 Vbeta forward and 13 Jbeta reverse. Produced via immunoSEQ multiplex PCR; TCRdb's table is partial and in-frame only. Of 90,000 to 120,000 clones in the sample, roughly 70% were seen once. V is TRBV5-1 and J is TRBJ1-2; TRBD1 aligns across 7 bases. This TCR derives from a woman aged 40 to 50 in good health and CMV-seropositive. Material: PBMCs. The CDR3 region has the DNA TGCGCCAGCAGCTTGGTCGGACAGGTGGACTATGGCTACACCTTC. Amino acid sequence: CASSLVGQVDYGYTF.